These 25 T cell receptor beta chains share one sample of origin, sequenced in a study of control samples from healthy donors and cancer patients. Method: immunoSEQ multiplex PCR; TCRdb's copy keeps in-frame clones and lacks some. The data hold around 55,000 clones, with 90% to 97% observed a single time. Source material: blood. These TCRs come from a woman younger than 35 in good health.

The CDR3, as DNA: TGTGCCACCAGCAGAGTTATCACAGGGCCAGATACGCAGTATTTT. Its protein product is CATSRVITGPDTQYF. The chain is built from TRBV15 and TRBJ2-3, with TRBD1 as a possible D gene (6 bases). This CDR3 spans 15 amino acids. Germline V gene sequence: CDR1 LNHNV, CDR2 YYDKDF (reference sequence). V lost 1 base and J lost 4, with 12 bases in between.

The chain has TRBV6-5 and TRBJ1-2; possibly TRBD1 for D (6 bases). In germline, CDR1 is MNHEY, CDR2 SVGAGI. This CDR3 comprises 13 residues. V gave up 4 bases and J gave up 6 bases, with 12 bases separating them. The CDR3 spells CASSFGGLNGYTF. The CDR3 DNA sequence: TGTGCCAGCAGTTTCGGGGGGCTGAATGGCTACACCTTC.

The sample holds one count of this clone. This chain links TRBV5-8 with TRBJ1-3; maybe TRBD1 (5 bases). The CDR3 spans 14 residues. V was cut by 5 bases and J by 4 bases, with 13 bases left in between. CDR1 and CDR2 (germline): SGHTS, YDEGEE. The CDR3 nucleotides are TGTGCCAGCAGTTCCGGGACTCCCGGAAACACCATATATTTT. Amino acids: CASSSGTPGNTIYF.

This clone has a single count. This rearrangement joins TRBV4-1 to TRBJ1-5; no definite D call. The CDR3 has 16 residues. CDR1 is MGHRA and CDR2 is YSYEKL in the germline V gene. Trimming shortened V by 2 bases and J by 2 bases, and 13 bases separated the two germline ends. CDR3: CASSQFGFGGNQPQHF. As DNA, the CDR3 is TGCGCCAGCAGCCAATTCGGGTTCGGGGGCAATCAGCCCCAGCATTTT.

The count of this clone is one. The chain uses TRBV9 and TRBJ2-2, with 9 bases identical to TRBD1. CDR1 and CDR2 (germline): SGDLS, YYNGEE. This CDR3 comprises 15 residues. V lost 4 bases and J lost 4; bases outside the gene matches: 5. The CDR3 sequence is CASSLQGAVTGELFF. CDR3 DNA sequence: TGTGCCAGCAGCTTACAGGGGGCAGTCACCGGGGAGCTGTTTTTT. Together with reference TRBV9 and TRBJ2-2, the CDR3 gives the full variable domain: DSGVTQTPKHLITATGQRVTLRCSPRSGDLSVYWYQQSLDQGLQFLIQYYNGEERAKGNILERFSAQQFPDLHSELNLSSLELGDSALYFCASSLQGAVTGELFFGEGSRLTVL.

CDR3 DNA: TGTGCCAGCAGAAACAGGGGGGGGATTAACGAGCAGTACTTC. Translated, it gives CASRNRGGINEQYF. This chain joins TRBV6-5 and TRBJ2-7; tentative D call: TRBD1 (8 bases). CDR3 length: 14 amino acids. Deletions cut 6 bases from V and 5 bases from J, with 17 bases between. Germline-derived CDR1 and CDR2 are MNHEY and SVGAGI.

CDR3 loop: CASSFFQLSQGYTF. As DNA, the CDR3 is TGCGCCAGCAGCTTCTTCCAGTTATCACAAGGCTACACCTTC. This chain links TRBV5-1 with TRBJ1-2; D is unclear. This CDR3 has 14 amino acids. Germline V gene sequence: CDR1 SGHRS, CDR2 YFSETQ. Trimming removed 2 bases from V and 8 bases from J, with 16 bases in between.

The chain joins TRBV9 to TRBJ2-1, with TRBD2 matching over 14 bases. Trimming at V came to 4 bases and at J to 7 bases, leaving 10 bases not matched to a gene. This CDR3 contains 17 residues. The germline gives CDR1 SGDLS, CDR2 YYNGEE. In DNA form, the CDR3 reads TGTGCCAGCAGCTCTAATCCGGGACTAGCGGGGGAAAATGAGCAGTTCTTC. Its translation is CASSSNPGLAGENEQFF.

V usage is TRBV7-9 and J usage is TRBJ2-7, with D possibly being TRBD1 (7 bases). Germline CDR1 and CDR2: SEHNR and FQNEAQ (reference sequence). The CDR3 is made up of 14 amino acids. V lost 5 bases and J 0 bases, leaving 11 bases between the germline ends. The CDR3 spells CASSRGTDSYEQYF. The CDR3 coding sequence is TGTGCCAGCAGCCGGGGGACAGACTCCTACGAGCAGTACTTC.

The chain couples TRBV3-1 (or the pseudogene TRBV3-2) to TRBJ2-5, with D perhaps matching TRBD1 or TRBD2 (6 bases each). V was shortened by 7 bases and J by 4 bases, with 16 bases between the two germline ends. This CDR3 comprises 14 residues. The germline CDR1 and CDR2 sequences are LGHDT and YNNKEL (reference sequence). The CDR3 DNA is TGTGCCAGCACCCGGGGGCAGGCAAGAGAGACCCAGTACTTC. Amino acid sequence: CASTRGQARETQYF.

The V call is TRBV24-1, the J call TRBJ2-1; 7 positions match TRBD1. J was trimmed by 3 bases and V by 3 bases; bases with no gene match: 7. The CDR3 totals 16 residues. Germline V gene lookup returns CDR1 KGHDR and CDR2 SFDVKD. CDR3 sequence (DNA): TGTGCCACCAGTGATCACGGACAGGACAGCTACAATGAGCAGTTCTTC. Translation: CATSDHGQDSYNEQFF.

This rearrangement joins TRBV18 to TRBJ1-1; unclear D gene. CDR1 is KGHSH, CDR2 LQKENI, per germline. Trimming removed 3 bases from V and 3 bases from J, with 11 bases in between. The CDR3 runs to 14 residues. The CDR3 nucleotides are TGTGCCAGCTCACCTCTAGGATCGGACACTGAAGCTTTCTTT. It encodes CASSPLGSDTEAFF.

J is TRBJ2-3 and V is TRBV5-6; D is unclear. Looked up from germline, CDR1 is SGHDT and CDR2 is YYEEEE. This CDR3 contains 13 residues. V was shortened by 5 bases and J by 4 bases, with 11 bases between the two germline ends. This CDR3 is CASSRSSADTQYF. The CDR3 bases are TGTGCCAGCAGTCGCTCCTCTGCAGATACGCAGTATTTT.

The chain couples TRBV5-1 to TRBJ1-1; the D gene is possibly TRBD1 (6 bases). The CDR3 is 17 residues long. CDR1 and CDR2 from the germline V gene are SGHRS and YFSETQ. Trimming stripped 0 bases from V and 3 bases from J, with 18 bases between. The CDR3 here is CASSLALDSRGYTEAFF. The CDR3 DNA follows: TGCGCCAGCAGCTTGGCCTTGGACAGTAGGGGTTACACTGAAGCTTTCTTT.

This clone was observed once. The rearrangement uses TRBV20-1 and TRBJ1-1; D remains unclear. The CDR3 spans 12 residues. CDR1 and CDR2 (germline): DFQATT, SNEGSKA (reference sequence). Between the trimmed V and J ends, which lost 3 bases and 9 bases, there was a span of 14 bases. The DNA for the CDR3 is TGCAGTGCTAGTTCCACAGAATTAAAAGCTTTCTTT. Residues: CSASSTELKAFF.

This chain uses TRBV30 with TRBJ1-1; D might be TRBD1 (6 bases). Trimming pared 2 bases from V and 1 base from J, leaving 8 bases between. This CDR3 spans 13 amino acids. In germline, CDR1 is GTSNPN, CDR2 SVGIG (reference sequence). The CDR3 loop is CAWSKGGNTEAFF. CDR3 coding DNA: TGTGCCTGGAGTAAGGGGGGGAACACTGAAGCTTTCTTT.

With regard to this clone: Other DNA sequences in this sample translate to the same CDR3. The rearrangement joins TRBV4-1 to TRBJ2-7, with D possibly TRBD2 on 7 matching bases. The CDR3 contains 13 residues. Germline CDR1 MGHRA, CDR2 YSYEKL. V was clipped by 4 bases and J by 7 bases, with 14 bases between them. The CDR3 spells CASSLVRGGEQYF. CDR3 DNA sequence: TGCGCCAGCAGCCTAGTTAGGGGGGGGGAGCAGTACTTC.

The chain employs TRBV19 and TRBJ1-1, with D tentatively TRBD1 (6 bases). The CDR3 totals 15 residues. Germline-derived CDR1 and CDR2 are LNHDA and SQIVND (reference sequence). V lost 6 bases and J lost 4, with 18 bases in between. DNA for the CDR3: TGTGCCAGTAGGAGTACAGGGCGAGGGGGCACTGAAGCTTTCTTT. Translating it yields CASRSTGRGGTEAFF.

This rearrangement joins TRBV2 to TRBJ2-3; 13 nucleotides line up with TRBD2. The CDR3 runs to 16 residues. The germline V gene has CDR1 SNHLY and CDR2 FYNNEI. The J segment lost 3 bases and the V segment lost 5 bases, leaving 5 bases of the junction unmatched. Written as DNA, the CDR3 is TGTGCCAGCAGTACTAGGACTAGCGGGGGAACAGATACGCAGTATTTT. Translation: CASSTRTSGGTDTQYF.

This clone was seen once. This chain uses TRBV27 with TRBJ1-2, with D possibly being TRBD1 (5 bases). V dropped 7 bases and J dropped 1 base, with 16 bases sitting between them. In germline, CDR1 is MNHEY, CDR2 SMNVEV (reference sequence). The CDR3 runs to 15 residues. The CDR3 nucleotides are TGTGCCAGCACCTCAAGACAGACCGTTAACTATGGCTACACCTTC. It translates to CASTSRQTVNYGYTF.

The rearrangement joins TRBV5-1 to TRBJ1-2; TRBD1 might be the D (6 bases). Trimming pared 1 base from V and 8 bases from J, leaving 15 bases between. Per the germline V gene, CDR1 is SGHRS and CDR2 is YFSETQ. The CDR3 runs to 14 residues. The DNA for the CDR3 is TGCGCCAGCAGCTTGCAAGGCAAGGGGGAAGGCTACACCTTC. It yields the protein CASSLQGKGEGYTF.

The CDR3 coding sequence is TGTGCCAGCAGCTTAGAAGGACAGTTCTACGAGCAGTACTTC. Translation gives CASSLEGQFYEQYF. The chain carries TRBV7-8 and TRBJ2-7; D is perhaps TRBD1 (6 bases). The CDR3 sequence is 14 residues long. Trimming cost V 1 base and J 3 bases, with 10 bases left between them. From germline, CDR1 is SGHVS and CDR2 FQNEAQ.

This chain joins TRBV4-1 and TRBJ1-2; a possible D gene is TRBD1 (6 bases). Germline V CDR1 and CDR2: MGHRA, YSYEKL. The CDR3 loop spans 13 amino acids. The V end lost 6 bases, the J end lost 8 bases, and 16 bases lay between the germline ends. The CDR3 sequence is CASRQTGSGGYTF. DNA of the CDR3: TGCGCCAGCAGACAGACAGGCTCAGGCGGCTACACCTTC.

V is TRBV30 and J is TRBJ1-1; possible D gene TRBD1, 6 bases. V lost 0 bases and J 4 bases, leaving 18 bases between the germline ends. This CDR3 has 16 amino acids. CDR1 and CDR2 from the germline V gene are GTSNPN and SVGIG (reference sequence). This CDR3 is CAWSVGDIRTGTEAFF. The CDR3 DNA reads as TGTGCCTGGAGTGTAGGGGACATCCGGACCGGCACTGAAGCTTTCTTT.

The CDR3 sequence: CSVGAGTARYEQYF. The CDR3 DNA reads as TGCAGCGTCGGGGCCGGGACAGCTCGTTACGAGCAGTACTTC. The chain carries TRBV29-1 and TRBJ2-7, with TRBD1 matching 7 bases. The V gene end was trimmed by 6 bases and the J gene end by 4 bases; junction bases not matched to a gene: 12. Germline CDR1 reads SQVTM; CDR2 reads ANQGSEA. CDR3 length: 14 amino acids.